This T cell receptor beta chain was documented in a study of shared clonotypes between healthy human individuals. The table came from immunoSEQ multiplex PCR; TCRdb's copy has only in-frame clones and leaves some out. The sample contains more than 1,200,000 clones, 97% to 99% of which appear only once. With respect to this clone: As yet, its antigen is unknown.

Study-wide results and caveats: Limitation of the genetic and exposure-history diversity represented came from the few donors. Generation probabilities were higher for clonotypes shared across all four sorted-subset donors than for unshared ones.

Sequenced input: naive CD4+ T cells sorted from blood. The subset: CD45RA+ positively selected. This TCR was sampled from a man aged 25 to 40 in good health.

CDR3 sequence (DNA): TGTGCCAGCAGCAAAGGAGAGACAGGGGGATGGACTGAAGCTTTCTTT. Translated: CASSKGETGGWTEAFF. This chain connects TRBV21-1 to TRBJ1-1; the D call of TRBD1 is as the table states it, not checked on the DNA. TRBV21-1 counts as a pseudogene. The CDR3 sequence is 16 residues long.